This T cell receptor beta chain originates from a study of PD-1 blockade in mismatch repair-deficient tumors. The protocol was immunoSEQ multiplex PCR, while the TCRdb copy is restricted to in-frame clones and leaves out a portion. The table shows about 34,000 clones, with roughly 80% occurring only once. About this clone itself: Other DNA sequences in the same sample also yield this CDR3.

V shed 3 bases and J shed 9 bases, with 18 bases lying between them. The CDR3 length is 14 residues. Germline V lookup: CDR1 SQVTM, CDR2 ANQGSEA. The sample was PBMCs, taken less than 7 weeks after starting pembrolizumab. The TCR originated in an adult with mismatch repair-deficient cancer. J is TRBJ2-1 and V is TRBV29-1, with TRBD2 as a possible D gene (6 bases). The CDR3 reads CSVEERAEGTEQFF. The CDR3 bases are TGCAGCGTTGAGGAGCGGGCCGAAGGCACTGAGCAGTTCTTC.